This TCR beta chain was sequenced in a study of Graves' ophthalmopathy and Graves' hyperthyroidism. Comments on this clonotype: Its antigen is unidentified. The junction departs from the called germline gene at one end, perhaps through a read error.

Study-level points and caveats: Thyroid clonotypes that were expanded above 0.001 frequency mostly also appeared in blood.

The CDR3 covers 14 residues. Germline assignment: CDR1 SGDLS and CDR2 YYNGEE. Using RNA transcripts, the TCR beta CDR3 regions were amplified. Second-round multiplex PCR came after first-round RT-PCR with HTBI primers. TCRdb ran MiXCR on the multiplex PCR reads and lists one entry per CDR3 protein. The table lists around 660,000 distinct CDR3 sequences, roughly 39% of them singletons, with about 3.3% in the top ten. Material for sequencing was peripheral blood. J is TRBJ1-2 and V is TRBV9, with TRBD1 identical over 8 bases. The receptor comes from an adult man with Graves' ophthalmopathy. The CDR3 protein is CTSSTGTGGGGYTF. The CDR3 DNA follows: TGTACCAGCAGCACGGGAACAGGGGGAGGTGGCTACACCTTC.